The 6 T cell receptor beta chains listed next were all sequenced from one sample in a study of OX40 agonist ivuxolimab in advanced cancers. Assay: immunoSEQ multiplex PCR; the TCRdb copy retains only in-frame clones and omits some. The sample contains around 65,000 clones, 80% to 95% of which appear only once. The material was CD4+ or CD8+ T cells sorted from blood, obtained in a trial of the OX40 agonist ivuxolimab. Receptor source: an adult with an advanced solid tumor such as melanoma, head and neck, liver or kidney cancer.

The chain carries TRBV6-6 and TRBJ2-5; 8 bases line up with TRBD1. The CDR3 is 15 amino acids. Trimming at V came to 5 bases and at J to 5 bases, leaving 10 bases not matched to a gene. In germline, CDR1 is MNHNY, CDR2 SVGAGI (reference sequence). In DNA, the CDR3 is TGTGCCAGCAGTCCTAGGACAGGGTATAGGGAGACCCAGTACTTC. It specifies CASSPRTGYRETQYF.

J is TRBJ2-5 and V is TRBV4-2; no reliable D call. The CDR3 runs 16 residues. V was shortened by 0 bases and J by 4 bases, with 15 bases between the two germline ends. CDR1 and CDR2 (germline): LGHNA, YNFKEQ. CDR3 bases: TGTGCCAGCAGCCAAGAAGGTTCCGGCGCCCCAGAGACCCAGTACTTC. It yields the protein CASSQEGSGAPETQYF.

In its sample, this clone was seen a few times. The chain recombines TRBV19 with TRBJ2-1, with D unclear. V was cut by 4 bases and J by 0 bases, with 7 bases left in between. The CDR3 is 14 residues long. Germline-derived CDR1 and CDR2 are LNHDA and SQIVND (reference sequence). The CDR3 sequence: CASSTFSSYNEQFF. The CDR3 DNA reads as TGTGCCAGTAGTACGTTTAGCTCCTACAATGAGCAGTTCTTC.

The chain couples TRBV29-1 to TRBJ2-5; D assignment may be TRBD1 or TRBD2 (5 bases each). The CDR3 loop spans 14 amino acids. The germline CDR1 and CDR2 sequences are SQVTM and ANQGSEA. V was trimmed by 3 bases and J by 1 base, leaving 12 bases between them. CDR3: CSVEGDGSQETQYF. The CDR3 DNA is TGCAGCGTTGAGGGGGACGGATCCCAAGAGACCCAGTACTTC. Complete variable domain (other parts from reference TRBV29-1 and TRBJ2-5): SAVISQKPSRDICQRGTSLTIQCQVDSQVTMMFWYRQQPGQSLTLIATANQGSEATYESGFVIDKFPISRPNLTFSTLTVSNMSPEDSSIYLCSVEGDGSQETQYFGPGTRLLVL.

The chain joins TRBV7-7 to TRBJ2-5, with 10 bases lining up with TRBD2. Germline CDR1 is SSHAT and CDR2 is FNYEAQ (reference sequence). There are 15 residues in the CDR3. J was trimmed by 9 bases and V by 5 bases; bases with no gene match: 12. As DNA, the CDR3 is TGTGCCAGCAGCCCAGGGACTAGCGTTAGGGAGGCCCAGTACTTC. It is translated as CASSPGTSVREAQYF.

On this clone itself: The missing conserved phenylalanine or tryptophan at the end of this CDR3 makes a read error likely. This rearrangement joins TRBV7-2 to TRBJ2-7; D unresolved. CDR3 length: 12 residues. The germline CDR1 and CDR2 sequences are SGHTA and FQGNSA. Trimming took off 3 bases at V and 3 bases at J, with 6 bases between the two ends. The DNA for the CDR3 is TGTGCCAGCAGCTTGGGTGTCTACGAGCAGTACCTC. This sequence encodes CASSLGVYEQYL.